What follows are 14 T cell receptor beta chains derived from one specimen sequenced in a study of pediatric ulcerative colitis. Clones were read by immunoSEQ multiplex PCR, and TCRdb kept only the in-frame ones, dropping some. The sample has around 61,000 clones, 86% seen once; the top ten hold 3% to 4.5%. Sequencing was performed on blood. The receptors were sampled from a boy aged 5-17 years with severe ulcerative colitis.

This rearrangement joins TRBV19 to TRBJ2-7; D possibly corresponds to TRBD1 (5 bases). V gave up 2 bases and J gave up 5 bases, with 16 bases separating them. Germline V CDR1 and CDR2: LNHDA, SQIVND (reference sequence). The CDR3 is 15 residues long. CDR3 bases: TGTGCCAGTAGTATAAGTCCCGGGTTAGGGGACGAGCAGTACTTC. This translates into CASSISPGLGDEQYF.

This chain's CDR3 is CASSQEGRAYTFTDTQYF. The DNA for the CDR3 is TGCGCCAGCAGCCAAGAAGGTCGAGCGTACACTTTCACAGATACGCAGTATTTT. J is TRBJ2-3 and V is TRBV4-1, with no clear D. The CDR3 spans 18 residues. CDR1 and CDR2 (germline): MGHRA, YSYEKL. Trimming shortened V by 0 bases and J by 2 bases, and 18 bases separated the two germline ends.

This clone was seen once. V is TRBV14 and J is TRBJ2-5; tentative D call: TRBD2 (6 bases). V lost 0 bases, J lost 5 bases, and 22 bases lay in between. Germline V gene data show CDR1 as SGHDN and CDR2 as FVKESK. CDR3 length: 18 residues. The CDR3 nucleotides are TGTGCCAGCAGCCAAGAGGAGAGCGGGTTCTCGGGATGGGAGACCCAGTACTTC. Translated: CASSQEESGFSGWETQYF.

The chain couples TRBV11-2 to TRBJ2-7; TRBD2 aligns across 9 bases. Unmatched junction bases numbered 5, after V lost 2 bases and J lost 3 bases. From germline, CDR1 is SGHAT and CDR2 FQNNGV. The length of the CDR3 is 15 residues. CDR3 protein: CASSLTLAGHYEQYF. CDR3 nucleotides: TGTGCCAGCAGCTTAACTCTAGCGGGACACTACGAGCAGTACTTC.

This rearrangement joins TRBV11-3 to TRBJ2-7, with D possibly called TRBD1 or TRBD2 (5 bases each). Germline CDR1 SGHNT, CDR2 YENEEA. Trimming cost V 2 bases and J 0 bases, with 14 bases left between them. The CDR3 has 16 amino acids. The CDR3 spells CASSLRRDGYSYEQYF. CDR3 coding DNA: TGTGCCAGCAGCTTACGTCGGGACGGCTACTCCTACGAGCAGTACTTC.

The V gene is TRBV27, the J gene TRBJ2-1; 12 bases line up with TRBD2. This CDR3 comprises 19 residues. V gave up 4 bases and J gave up 4 bases; unmatched junction bases: 14. CDR1 is MNHEY and CDR2 is SMNVEV in the germline V gene (reference sequence). Here the CDR3 DNA reads TGTGCCAGCAGTTCCGATAAACTAGCGGGAGGACCCTTATACAATGAGCAGTTCTTC. It specifies CASSSDKLAGGPLYNEQFF.

This chain links TRBV18 with TRBJ1-1, with D hard to call. The germline gives CDR1 KGHSH, CDR2 LQKENI. The CDR3 runs 13 residues. V lost 4 bases and J lost 0, with 6 bases in between. In nucleotides, the CDR3 is TGTGCCAGCTCACGGACCCTGAACACTGAAGCTTTCTTT. As protein: CASSRTLNTEAFF.

This clone is deemed medium-sized. Other DNA variants within this sample encode the same CDR3. The V call is TRBV10-2, the J call TRBJ1-5; no clear D. This CDR3 has 16 residues. Deletions cut 0 bases from V and 0 bases from J, with 9 bases between. CDR1 and CDR2 from the germline V gene are WSHSY and SAAADI. CDR3 amino acids: CASSESPGNSNQPQHF. As DNA, the CDR3 is TGCGCCAGCAGTGAGTCCCCGGGTAATAGCAATCAGCCCCAGCATTTT.

The DNA of the CDR3 is TGTGCCAGCTCACCACCCGAGGCGGATACGCAGTATTTT. It translates to CASSPPEADTQYF. The chain recombines TRBV18 with TRBJ2-3; D remains ambiguous. V dropped 0 bases and J dropped 6 bases, with 7 bases sitting between them. The CDR3 runs 13 residues. Germline CDR1 and CDR2: KGHSH and LQKENI.

The chain joins TRBV27 to TRBJ1-1; D might be TRBD1 (6 bases). Deletions cut 0 bases from V and 4 bases from J, with 9 bases between. Germline CDR1 reads MNHEY; CDR2 reads SMNVEV (reference sequence). The CDR3 loop spans 14 amino acids. The CDR3: CASSLSQGGTEAFF. The CDR3 DNA reads as TGTGCCAGCAGTTTATCACAGGGAGGCACTGAAGCTTTCTTT.

This chain connects TRBV6-5 to TRBJ2-3; possible D gene TRBD2, 5 bases. CDR1 is MNHEY, CDR2 SVGAGI, per germline. The V and J ends lost 7 bases and 5 bases respectively, with 13 bases between them. The CDR3 totals 13 residues. The CDR3 DNA reads as TGTGCCAGCACCGTAGGCGGACTAGATACGCAGTATTTT. This encodes CASTVGGLDTQYF.

This chain uses TRBV28 with TRBJ2-1; 15 bases agree with TRBD2. The germline CDR1 and CDR2 sequences are MDHEN and SYDVKM. CDR3 size: 19 residues. V shed 4 bases, J shed 0 bases, and the junction held 7 bases outside the gene matches. CDR3 region: CASSSRTSGRGISYNEQFF. In DNA form, the CDR3 reads TGTGCCAGCAGTTCAAGGACTAGCGGGAGGGGGATCTCCTACAATGAGCAGTTCTTC.

The chain is built from TRBV5-4 and TRBJ2-1; D is possibly TRBD1 (5 bases). V dropped 4 bases and J dropped 10 bases, with 18 bases sitting between them. Germline values: CDR1 SGHNT, CDR2 YYREEE (reference sequence). The CDR3 totals 14 residues. CDR3 amino acids: CASSVRTTGEEQFF. CDR3 DNA sequence: TGTGCCAGCAGCGTAAGGACAACGGGCGAAGAGCAGTTCTTC. The full variable domain, completed using reference TRBV5-4 and TRBJ2-1, is ETGVTQSPTHLIKTRGQQVTLRCSSQSGHNTVSWYQQALGQGPQFIFQYYREEENGRGNFPPRFSGLQFPNYSSELNVNALELDDSALYLCASSVRTTGEEQFFGPGTRLTVL.

The chain uses TRBV9 and TRBJ1-2; D is unresolved. The V end lost 1 base, the J end lost 0 bases, and 13 bases lay between the germline ends. The CDR3 has 16 residues. Germline V gene sequence: CDR1 SGDLS, CDR2 YYNGEE. CDR3 sequence reads: CASSVSPKTANYGYTF. DNA of the CDR3: TGTGCCAGCAGCGTATCCCCTAAAACCGCTAACTATGGCTACACCTTC.